A selection of T cell receptor beta chains follows, all from one sample in a study of regulatory T cells. Some clones are missing from TCRdb's copy, which holds only in-frame ones; the method was immunoSEQ multiplex PCR. In the table there are about 3,900 clones, around 90% of which are singletons. What was sequenced was CD4+ Tregs sorted from blood. The receptors were gathered from a child younger than 10 with CD3G deficiency. CDR3s include the opening cysteine and the closing phenylalanine or tryptophan. Fields, in order: V gene, clone size, J gene, CDR3 protein. Clone size is shown for a subset of rows, as once, few, many or a class of expanded clone.

>TRBV5-1|.|TRBJ2-5
CASSPGIGAGETQYF
>TRBV19|.|TRBJ2-6
CASSGGRAQAGANVLTF
>TRBV6-1|.|TRBJ2-2
CASSEMGTGELFF
>TRBV28|.|TRBJ1-2
CASSPLRDRYNYGYTF
>TRBV28|.|TRBJ1-4
CASSLYSLQGKLFF
>TRBV11-3|.|TRBJ2-7
CASSLVGSKGYEQYF
>TRBV7-9|.|TRBJ2-2
CASSSQSGELFF
>TRBV18|.|TRBJ2-1
CASSLYSNNEQFF
>TRBV5-4|.|TRBJ1-2
CASKERPGKTYGYTF
>TRBV6-1|.|TRBJ2-1
CASTLAGGPHNEQFF
>TRBV28|.|TRBJ1-2
CASSPLHRTGYTF
>TRBV28|.|TRBJ2-7
CASSLRDRRGGTGRREQYF
>TRBV28|.|TRBJ2-7
CATAGGRLFEQYF
>TRBV10-3|once|TRBJ2-7
CAISGGLEQYF
>TRBV28|.|TRBJ2-1
CASSLGGRGTNEQFF
>TRBV11-2|.|TRBJ1-6
CASSLDRFSSEPLHF
>TRBV6-6|.|TRBJ1-5
CASSYSTGLSNQPQHF
>TRBV10-3|once|TRBJ2-3
CAIGSAGGTDTQYF
>TRBV28|once|TRBJ1-2
CASSRQLYGYTF
>TRBV7-8|once|TRBJ2-1
CASSLGPGVLRQFF
>TRBV28|.|TRBJ2-3
CASSLAGVGTDTQYF
>TRBV28|once|TRBJ1-1
CASSLIRGEAFF
>TRBV7-2|.|TRBJ2-3
CASSSPGGSSDTQYF
>TRBV5-1|.|TRBJ2-7
CASSLDGAYEQYF
>TRBV6-1|large|TRBJ2-7
CASSSGGNEQYF
>TRBV28|.|TRBJ2-3
CASSLTSGAPGTQYF
>TRBV28|.|TRBJ1-5
CASSPDTGPGQPQHF
>TRBV30|.|TRBJ2-7
CAWSVTGEQYF
>TRBV6-5|once|TRBJ2-1
CASRPRNGNEQFF
>TRBV28|.|TRBJ2-6
CASRMTGGSGANVLTF
>TRBV30|.|TRBJ2-7
CAWSVRQGLGHEQYF
>TRBV19|.|TRBJ2-1
CASSIVGGLAGAYNEQFF
>TRBV12-5|.|TRBJ1-2
CASGLAGAQNYGYTF
>TRBV28|.|TRBJ2-1
CASSLVANEQFF
>TRBV9|.|TRBJ2-1
CASSLLPSLPQFF
>TRBV28|.|TRBJ2-7
CASSRGGAPTYEQYF
>TRBV6-1|.|TRBJ1-1
CASRTMDTEAFF
>TRBV6-5|.|TRBJ2-2
CASSSGQNTGELFF
>TRBV20-1|.|TRBJ1-2
CSARNREGYTF
>TRBV20-1|.|TRBJ1-2
CSAPLPSGYTF